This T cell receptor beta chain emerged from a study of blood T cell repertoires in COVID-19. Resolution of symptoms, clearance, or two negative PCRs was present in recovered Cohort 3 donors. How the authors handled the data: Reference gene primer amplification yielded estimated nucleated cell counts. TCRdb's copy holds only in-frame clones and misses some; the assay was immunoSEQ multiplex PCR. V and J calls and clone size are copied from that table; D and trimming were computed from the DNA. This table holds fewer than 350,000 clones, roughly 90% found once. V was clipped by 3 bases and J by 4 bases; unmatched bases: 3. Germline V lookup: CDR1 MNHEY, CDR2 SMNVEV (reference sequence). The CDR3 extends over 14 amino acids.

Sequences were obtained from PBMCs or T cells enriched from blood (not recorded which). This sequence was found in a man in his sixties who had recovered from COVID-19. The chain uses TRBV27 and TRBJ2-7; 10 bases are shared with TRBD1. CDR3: CASSFRDRGYEQYF. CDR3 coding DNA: TGTGCCAGCAGTTTCCGGGACAGGGGTTACGAGCAGTACTTC.